This is a list of T cell receptor beta chains from one sample in a study of T-cell reconstitution after alpha-beta-depleted transplantation in children. MiXCR, applied by TCRdb to the PCR reads, yields one record per CDR3 protein. This table has 700,000 to 950,000 distinct CDR3 sequences, about 15% appearing once. The material was PBMCs, mostly from graft donor cells, obtained 360 days after TCRalphabeta/CD19-depleted stem cell transplant. Receptors were obtained from a male patient aged 10 to 17 who had a stem cell transplant for acute lymphoblastic leukemia, so the T cells may come from the graft donor. CDR3s include the opening cysteine and the closing phenylalanine or tryptophan.

J: TRBJ1-2; V: TRBV3-1; CDR3: CASSLDASKGYTF
J: TRBJ1-2; V: TRBV7-9; CDR3: CASSLVVPTGYGYTF
J: TRBJ2-2; V: TRBV7-3; CDR3: CASSSQGVGGNTGELFF
J: TRBJ2-3; V: TRBV10-1; CDR3: CASSDQASSGADTQYF
J: TRBJ2-1; V: TRBV5-6; CDR3: CASSLAPTEQFF
J: TRBJ2-7; V: TRBV5-1; CDR3: CASSLNKRDWEQYF
J: TRBJ2-7; V: TRBV7-2; CDR3: CASSLFRIYEQYF
J: TRBJ2-2; V: TRBV5-5; CDR3: CASSRALPGELFF
J: TRBJ2-2; V: TRBV29-1; CDR3: CSVELATTNTGELFF
J: TRBJ1-2; V: TRBV4-2; CDR3: CASSQDVGGSKTYGYTF
J: TRBJ2-5; V: TRBV4-1; CDR3: CASSLTSHPGTGIQETQYF
J: TRBJ1-5; V: TRBV20-1; CDR3: CSAREGTGANQPQHF
J: TRBJ2-2; V: TRBV4-1; CDR3: CASSLTSDRVFFNTGELFF
J: TRBJ2-2; V: TRBV18; CDR3: CASSPPPDAGELFF
J: TRBJ2-5; V: TRBV25-1; CDR3: CASSEMTETQYF
J: TRBJ2-7; V: TRBV20-1; CDR3: CSATYRGGRDSYEQYF
J: TRBJ2-7; V: TRBV11-2; CDR3: CASSLVIAGGDEQYF
J: TRBJ2-7; V: TRBV7-9; CDR3: CASRLTTTGNIFYEQYF
J: TRBJ1-4; V: TRBV7-9; CDR3: CASSLRGGQPNEKLFF
J: TRBJ2-3; V: TRBV7-2; CDR3: CASSLVYGRVDTQYF
J: TRBJ1-1; V: TRBV6-1; CDR3: CASNRGRPLNTEAFF
J: TRBJ2-7; V: TRBV3-1; CDR3: CASSLDFTYEQYF
J: TRBJ1-5; V: TRBV7-9; CDR3: CASSSLDSNQPQHF
J: TRBJ2-1; V: TRBV7-9; CDR3: CASSRQFF
J: TRBJ1-3; V: TRBV5-1; CDR3: CASSLGSLGVSGNTIYF
J: TRBJ1-1; V: TRBV28; CDR3: CASSHLRGTGGEAFF
J: TRBJ1-1; V: TRBV4-2; CDR3: CASSHLDRNTEAFF
J: TRBJ2-1; V: TRBV7-6; CDR3: CASSLGRTGNAPNRNEQFF
J: TRBJ2-5; V: TRBV7-6; CDR3: CASTGGLAGVETQYF
J: TRBJ2-7; V: TRBV28; CDR3: CASSLEQYEQYF
J: TRBJ2-5; V: TRBV12-3/TRBV12-4; CDR3: CASSLGVVRRTVLQETQYF
J: TRBJ2-5; V: TRBV27; CDR3: CASSSSAQGTQYF
J: TRBJ2-7; V: TRBV5-1; CDR3: CASSLVRDRLGEQYF
J: TRBJ2-7; V: TRBV7-3; CDR3: CASSPETGTYEQYF
J: TRBJ2-5; V: TRBV5-4; CDR3: CASSLAPPETQYF
J: TRBJ2-7; V: TRBV19; CDR3: CASGTNEQYF
J: TRBJ2-1; V: TRBV3-1; CDR3: CASSQVREGLNNEQFF
J: TRBJ2-5; V: TRBV6-5; CDR3: CASSYSRLQETQYF
J: TRBJ2-7; V: TRBV14; CDR3: CASSRLAEIYEQYF
J: TRBJ2-1; V: TRBV7-9; CDR3: CASSSSTSGPYNEQFF
J: TRBJ2-2; V: TRBV5-1; CDR3: CASSLSHGGTGELFF
J: TRBJ2-3; V: TRBV29-1; CDR3: CSVHGAGQGRTDTQYF
J: TRBJ2-6; V: TRBV4-2; CDR3: CASSRESSGANVLTF
J: TRBJ2-1; V: TRBV7-9; CDR3: CASSLAILAEINEQFF
J: TRBJ1-3; V: TRBV6-5; CDR3: CASSRDTSSGNTIYF
J: TRBJ2-2; V: TRBV5-1; CDR3: CASSLARANTGELFF
J: TRBJ1-2; V: TRBV5-1; CDR3: CASSRTVRESRGYTF
J: TRBJ1-2; V: TRBV5-1; CDR3: CASSLPGGGGYTF
J: TRBJ1-4; V: TRBV28; CDR3: CASRDLNEKLFF
J: TRBJ2-1; V: TRBV7-8; CDR3: CASSPPEAPSDEQFF